One T cell receptor beta chain is described in this entry. Its specificity is not known. V was trimmed by 7 bases and J by 3 bases, leaving 16 bases between them. The CDR3 spans 14 residues. The germline CDR1 and CDR2 sequences are ENHRY and SYGVKD. Unique molecular identifiers were built into the TCR beta cDNA libraries. A single record per CDR3 protein comes from TCRdb applying MiXCR to the PCR reads. The sample holds fewer than 900,000 distinct CDR3 sequences, about half seen once. The data belong to a study of post-analysis software for immune sequencing data. General observations from the study: Compared with controls, patients had more of roughly 5 TRBV segments, including TRBV5-6, TRBV5-1 and TRBV20-1. Strong co-clustering by F measure was evident for samples that had been prepared in the same batch.

The TCR was taken from a girl aged 5-17 years with multiple sclerosis. Source material: blood. This chain joins TRBV10-3 and TRBJ2-7; a weak D match, TRBD2 (7 bases). The CDR3 DNA follows: TGTGCCATCAAATCGGAGGGAGGGGGCTACGAGCAGTACTTC. Its translation: CAIKSEGGGYEQYF.